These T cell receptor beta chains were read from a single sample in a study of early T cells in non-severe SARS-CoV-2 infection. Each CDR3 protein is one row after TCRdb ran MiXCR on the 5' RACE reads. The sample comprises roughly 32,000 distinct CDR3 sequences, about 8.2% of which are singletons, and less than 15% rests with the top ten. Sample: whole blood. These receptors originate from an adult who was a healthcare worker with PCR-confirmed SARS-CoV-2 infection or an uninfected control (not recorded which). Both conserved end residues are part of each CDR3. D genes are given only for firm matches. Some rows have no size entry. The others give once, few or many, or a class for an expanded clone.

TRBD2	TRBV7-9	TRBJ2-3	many	TGTGCCAGCAGCTTACCTAGCGGGGGTGGAGTTTCGGATACGCAGTATTTT	CASSLPSGGGVSDTQYF
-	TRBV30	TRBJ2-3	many	TGTGCCTGGAGTGACGCCCGGAAACGGCCCGTGGTTACGCAGTATTTT	CAWSDARKRPVVTQYF
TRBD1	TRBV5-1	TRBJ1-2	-	TGCGCCAGCAGTTCGGACAGGAGCCATGTTGTCTACACCTTC	CASSSDRSHVVYTF
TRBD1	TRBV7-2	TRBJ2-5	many	TGTGCCAGCAGCCGAAGACAGGGGATGGAGACCCAGTACTTC	CASSRRQGMETQYF
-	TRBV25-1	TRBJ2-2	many	TGTGCCAGCAGTGAAGATCGGGCTCTTACCGGGGAGCTGTTTTTT	CASSEDRALTGELFF
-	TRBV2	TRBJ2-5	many	TGTGCCAGTGGTCCCACCGAGACCCAGTACTTC	CASGPTETQYF
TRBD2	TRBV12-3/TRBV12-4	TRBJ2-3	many	TGTGCCAGCAGTTTATCCAGCGGGGGCACAGATACGCAGTATTTT	CASSLSSGGTDTQYF
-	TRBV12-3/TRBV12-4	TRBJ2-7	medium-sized	TGTGCCAGCAGTCAGGGGAGGTACGAGCAGTACTTC	CASSQGRYEQYF
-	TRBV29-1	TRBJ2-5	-	TGCAGCGTTGAATTGGCCACCAGAGAGACCCAGTACTTC	CSVELATRETQYF
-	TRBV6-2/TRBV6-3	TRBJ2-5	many	TGTGCCAGCAGTTCAGGAAAAGCGGACATAGAGACCCAGTACTTC	CASSSGKADIETQYF
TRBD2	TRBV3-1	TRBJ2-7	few	TGTGCCAGCAGCCAGGAACTAGCGGGGTACGAAGGGTACGAGCAGTACTTC	CASSQELAGYEGYEQYF
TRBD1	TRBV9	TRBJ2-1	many	TGTGCCAGCAGCGCCATGGGACAGGGAAGATACTACAATGAGCAGTTCTTC	CASSAMGQGRYYNEQFF
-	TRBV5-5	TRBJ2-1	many	TGTGCCAGCAGCTTTTTAGACTCAAGTTGGAATGAGCAGTTCTTC	CASSFLDSSWNEQFF
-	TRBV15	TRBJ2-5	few	TGTGCCACCAGCAGAGGGGGTTTCGACCAAGAGACCCAGTACTTC	CATSRGGFDQETQYF
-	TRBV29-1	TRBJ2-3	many	TGCAGCGTTGAGGAGTCAGAAGCAGATACGCAGTATTTT	CSVEESEADTQYF